This TCR beta chain was obtained from a study of tumor and adjacent non-tumor tissue in lung cancer. Study-level information: Stage I to III disease affected 10 men and about five women aged about 31 to 85. Millions of productive TCRbeta reads were obtained per sample on average.

The library came from three nested PCR rounds adapted from ARM-PCR protocols. Each CDR3 protein is one row after TCRdb ran MiXCR on the multiplex PCR reads. Among more than 75,000 distinct CDR3 sequences listed, 75% to 90% were seen once. The template was RNA from unsorted bulk tissue. This non-tumor lung sample came from over 3 cm beyond the tumor edge. The CDR3 runs 14 residues. V lost 4 bases to trimming and J lost 9 bases; unmatched junction nucleotides: 8. The sequencing input was distant non-tumor lung tissue. The chain uses TRBV12-3 or TRBV12-4 and TRBJ2-2; 7 bases are shared with TRBD1. The sequence derives from a man in his 60s with small cell lung cancer. CDR3 nucleotide sequence: TGTGCCAGCAGTTACCGAGGGGGCATCAGGGAGCTGTTTTTT. It translates to CASSYRGGIRELFF.